The entry below gives a single T cell receptor beta chain sequence along with its context. The data derive from a study of CD8+CD57+ T cells in acquired aplastic anemia. Researchers used genomic DNA as the template to profile TCR beta VDJ and CDR3. TCRdb reprocessed the reads via MiXCR and lists one record per CDR3 protein. The repertoire has 200,000 to 250,000 distinct CDR3 sequences, 60% to 65% of them found once; the top ten carry approximately 30%. Trimming cost V 6 bases and J 6 bases, with 18 bases left between them. The CDR3 consists of 13 residues. The V gene's germline CDR1 is DFQATT and CDR2 SNEGSKA (reference sequence).

The TCR comes from a human donor in good health. The chain links TRBV20-1 to TRBJ2-7, with D possibly matching TRBD2 (5 bases). The source material was sorted CD4+, CD8+, or CD8+CD57+ T cells (not recorded which) from PBMCs. The CDR3 nucleotides read TGCAGTGCCACCAGGACCCCAGAGGGCGAGCAGTACTTC. Translating it yields CSATRTPEGEQYF.